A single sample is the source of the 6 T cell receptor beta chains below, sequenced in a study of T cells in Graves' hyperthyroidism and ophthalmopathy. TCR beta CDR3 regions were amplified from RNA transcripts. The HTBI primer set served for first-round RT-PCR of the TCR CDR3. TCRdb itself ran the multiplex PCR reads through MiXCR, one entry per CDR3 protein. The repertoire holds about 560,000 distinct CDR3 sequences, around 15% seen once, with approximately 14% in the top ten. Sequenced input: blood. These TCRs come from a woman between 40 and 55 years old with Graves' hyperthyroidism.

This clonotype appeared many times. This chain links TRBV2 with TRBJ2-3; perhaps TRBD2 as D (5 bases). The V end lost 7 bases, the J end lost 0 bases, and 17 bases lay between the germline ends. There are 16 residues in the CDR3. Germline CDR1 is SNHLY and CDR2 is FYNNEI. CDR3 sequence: CASISGLGGSTDTQYF. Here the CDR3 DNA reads TGTGCCAGCATTTCCGGATTAGGCGGGAGCACAGATACGCAGTATTTT.

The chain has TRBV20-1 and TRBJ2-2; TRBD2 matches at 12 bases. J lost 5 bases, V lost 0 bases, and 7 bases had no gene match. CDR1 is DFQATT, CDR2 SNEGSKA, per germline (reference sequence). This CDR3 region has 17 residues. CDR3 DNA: TGCAGTGCTAGAGATCCACGACTAGCGGGAGAGACCGGGGAGCTGTTTTTT. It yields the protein CSARDPRLAGETGELFF.

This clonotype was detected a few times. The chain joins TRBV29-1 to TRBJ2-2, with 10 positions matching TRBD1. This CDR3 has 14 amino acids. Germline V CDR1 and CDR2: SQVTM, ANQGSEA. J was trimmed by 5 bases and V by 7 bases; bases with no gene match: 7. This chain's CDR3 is CSAQRTGGTGELFF. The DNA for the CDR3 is TGCAGCGCCCAGAGGACAGGGGGAACCGGGGAGCTGTTTTTT.

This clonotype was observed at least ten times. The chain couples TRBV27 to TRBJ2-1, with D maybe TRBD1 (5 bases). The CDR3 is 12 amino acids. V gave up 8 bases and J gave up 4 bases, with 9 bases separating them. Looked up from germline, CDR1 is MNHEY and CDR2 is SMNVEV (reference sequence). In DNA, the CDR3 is TGTGCCAGCCGTACAGGTTACAATGAGCAGTTCTTC. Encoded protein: CASRTGYNEQFF.

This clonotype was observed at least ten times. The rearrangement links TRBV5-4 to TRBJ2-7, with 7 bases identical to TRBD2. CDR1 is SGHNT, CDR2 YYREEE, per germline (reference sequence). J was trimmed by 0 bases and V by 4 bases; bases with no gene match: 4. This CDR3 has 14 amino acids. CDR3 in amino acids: CASSDGDYSYEQYF. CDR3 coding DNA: TGTGCCAGCAGCGACGGGGACTACTCCTACGAGCAGTACTTC.

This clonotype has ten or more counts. The chain's CDR3 is CASSYSSGRSYNEQFF. Here the CDR3 DNA reads TGTGCCAGCAGTTACTCATCAGGCCGCTCCTACAATGAGCAGTTCTTC. This chain links TRBV6-5 with TRBJ2-1, with D uncertain. The V gene's germline CDR1 is MNHEY and CDR2 SVGAGI. The V end lost 0 bases, the J end lost 0 bases, and 9 bases lay between the germline ends. The CDR3 sequence is 16 residues long.